This record covers a single T cell receptor beta chain. Its target is unknown. These data originate in a study of T cells in localized non-small cell lung cancer. Study outcomes and limitations: Clonality peaked in uninvolved adjacent lung rather than tumor.

Here immunoSEQ multiplex PCR was the method, and the copy in TCRdb shows in-frame clones only, minus some. This sample carries around 2,600 clones, 25% of them seen once, and the ten largest clones take roughly 15%. CDR1 and CDR2 (germline): MDHEN, SYDVKM. The ends were cut back, 7 bases at V and 1 base at J, with 10 bases in the middle. This CDR3 spans 13 amino acids. This sequence was found in a female donor older than 55 with stage I lung adenocarcinoma. V usage is TRBV28 and J usage is TRBJ1-1; D not certain. Sequencing used lung tumor tissue, obtained before any cancer treatment. DNA of the CDR3: TGTGCCAGCAATTGGCGACAGAACACTGAAGCTTTCTTT. This gives the protein CASNWRQNTEAFF.